This T cell receptor beta chain was captured in a study of human T cells and chemical hapten exposure. This clonotype was observed a few times. MiXCR, applied by TCRdb to the RACE reads, yields one record per CDR3 protein. This table holds a few hundred thousand distinct CDR3 sequences, around 5% found once. Time point meaning: pre-sensitization, week 0. Treatment indicated: therapeutic diphenylcyclopropenone sensitization with weekly scalp DPC. It was unfractionated whole blood from which total RNA was extracted. V was trimmed by 8 bases and J by 14 bases, leaving 28 bases between them. This CDR3 has 15 amino acids.

The chain joins TRBV12-3 or TRBV12-4 to TRBJ2-1; D might be TRBD2 (7 bases). The sample here was whole blood, taken in connection with sensitization to the hapten diphenylcyclopropenone (DPC). The source is a woman aged 18-29 years with alopecia areata. Some clones in this sample may be carry-over from other donors' samples. The CDR3 nucleotides read TGTGCCAGCTCAACTGGGGGGCGGGGGTTCCGCCGGGAGTTCTTC. It translates to CASSTGGRGFRREFF.